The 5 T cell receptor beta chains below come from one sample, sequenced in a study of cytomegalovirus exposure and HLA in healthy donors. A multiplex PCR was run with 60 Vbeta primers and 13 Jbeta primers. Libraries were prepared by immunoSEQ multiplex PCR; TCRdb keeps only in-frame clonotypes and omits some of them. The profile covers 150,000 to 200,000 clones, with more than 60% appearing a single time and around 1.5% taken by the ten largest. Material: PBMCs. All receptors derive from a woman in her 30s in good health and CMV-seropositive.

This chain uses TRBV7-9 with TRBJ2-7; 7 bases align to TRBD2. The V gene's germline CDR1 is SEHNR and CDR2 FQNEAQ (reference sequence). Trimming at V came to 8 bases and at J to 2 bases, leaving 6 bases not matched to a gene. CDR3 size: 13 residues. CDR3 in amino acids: CASGGDGTYEQYF. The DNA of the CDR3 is TGTGCCAGCGGGGGGGATGGGACCTACGAGCAGTACTTC.

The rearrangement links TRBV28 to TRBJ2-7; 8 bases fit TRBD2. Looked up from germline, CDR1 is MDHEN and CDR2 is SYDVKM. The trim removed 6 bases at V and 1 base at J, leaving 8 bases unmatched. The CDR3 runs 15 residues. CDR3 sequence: CASSQAGVLSYEQYF. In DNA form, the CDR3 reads TGTGCCAGCAGCCAAGCGGGAGTTCTTTCCTACGAGCAGTACTTC.

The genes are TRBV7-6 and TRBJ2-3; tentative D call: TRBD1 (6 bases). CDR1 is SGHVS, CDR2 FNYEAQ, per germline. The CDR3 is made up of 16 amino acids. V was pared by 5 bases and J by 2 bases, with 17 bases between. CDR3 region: CASSPMGQVPTDTQYF. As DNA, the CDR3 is TGTGCCAGCAGCCCAATGGGACAAGTGCCCACAGATACGCAGTATTTT.

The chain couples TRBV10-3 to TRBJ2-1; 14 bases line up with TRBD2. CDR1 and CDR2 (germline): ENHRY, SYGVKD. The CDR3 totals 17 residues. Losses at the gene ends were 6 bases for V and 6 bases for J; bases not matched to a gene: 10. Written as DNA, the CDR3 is TGTGCCATCAGACCCTCGGGACTAGCGGGAGTAGGCAATGAGCAGTTCTTC. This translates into CAIRPSGLAGVGNEQFF.

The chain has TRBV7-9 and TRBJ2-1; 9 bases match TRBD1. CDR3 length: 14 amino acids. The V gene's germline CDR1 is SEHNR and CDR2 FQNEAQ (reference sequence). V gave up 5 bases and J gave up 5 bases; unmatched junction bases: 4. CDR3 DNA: TGTGCCAGCAGCGACAGGACAGGGGACAATGAGCAGTTCTTC. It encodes CASSDRTGDNEQFF.